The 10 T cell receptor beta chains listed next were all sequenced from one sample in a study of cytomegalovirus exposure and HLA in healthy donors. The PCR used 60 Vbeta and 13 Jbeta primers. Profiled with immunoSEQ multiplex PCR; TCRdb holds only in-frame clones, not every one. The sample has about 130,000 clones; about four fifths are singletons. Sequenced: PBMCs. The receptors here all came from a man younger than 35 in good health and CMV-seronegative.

The CDR3 DNA follows: TGTGCCAGCTCACCGGGGACTAGCGGGAGCTATGAGCAGTTCTTC. This sequence encodes CASSPGTSGSYEQFF. The chain is built from TRBV18 and TRBJ2-1, with 14 bases that match TRBD2. The CDR3 is 15 residues long. Germline CDR1 is KGHSH and CDR2 is LQKENI. With 3 bases clipped from V and 8 bases from J, the junction kept 3 bases outside the gene matches.

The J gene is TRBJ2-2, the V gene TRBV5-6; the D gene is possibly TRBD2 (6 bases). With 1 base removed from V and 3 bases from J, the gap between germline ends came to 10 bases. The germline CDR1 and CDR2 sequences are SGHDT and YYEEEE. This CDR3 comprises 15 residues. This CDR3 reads CASSLRRDYTGELFF. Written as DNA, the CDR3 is TGTGCCAGCAGCTTGAGGCGGGACTACACCGGGGAGCTGTTTTTT.

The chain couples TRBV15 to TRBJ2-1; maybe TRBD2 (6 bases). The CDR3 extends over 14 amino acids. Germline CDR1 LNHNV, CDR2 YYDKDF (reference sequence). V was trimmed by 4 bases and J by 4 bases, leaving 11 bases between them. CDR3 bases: TGTGCCACCAGCATCGAGCGGGTATACAATGAGCAGTTCTTC. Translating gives CATSIERVYNEQFF.

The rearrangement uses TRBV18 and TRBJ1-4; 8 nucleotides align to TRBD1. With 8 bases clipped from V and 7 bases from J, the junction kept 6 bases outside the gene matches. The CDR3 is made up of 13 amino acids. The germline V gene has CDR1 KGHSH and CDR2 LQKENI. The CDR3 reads CASTDREAEKLFF. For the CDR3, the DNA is TGTGCCAGCACGGACAGGGAGGCTGAAAAACTGTTTTTT.

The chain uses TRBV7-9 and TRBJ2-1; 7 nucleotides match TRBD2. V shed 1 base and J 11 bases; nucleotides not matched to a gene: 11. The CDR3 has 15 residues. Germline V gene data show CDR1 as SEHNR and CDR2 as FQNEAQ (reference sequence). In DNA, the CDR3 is TGTGCCAGCAGCTTAGGGTCGGAGCGCGGGAGTCAGCAGTTCTTC. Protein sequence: CASSLGSERGSQQFF.

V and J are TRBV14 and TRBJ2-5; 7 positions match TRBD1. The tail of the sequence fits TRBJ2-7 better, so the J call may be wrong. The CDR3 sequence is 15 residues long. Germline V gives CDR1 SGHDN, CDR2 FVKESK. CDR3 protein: CASSLPATGTYEQYF. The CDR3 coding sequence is TGTGCCAGCAGCCTGCCGGCGACAGGGACCTACGAGCAGTACTTC.

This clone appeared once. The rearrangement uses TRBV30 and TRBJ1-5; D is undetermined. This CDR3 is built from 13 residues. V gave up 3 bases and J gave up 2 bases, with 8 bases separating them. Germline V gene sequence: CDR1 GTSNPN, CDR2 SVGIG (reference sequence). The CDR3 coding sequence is TGTGCCTGGAGCCAACGGGGCAATCAGCCCCAGCATTTT. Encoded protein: CAWSQRGNQPQHF.

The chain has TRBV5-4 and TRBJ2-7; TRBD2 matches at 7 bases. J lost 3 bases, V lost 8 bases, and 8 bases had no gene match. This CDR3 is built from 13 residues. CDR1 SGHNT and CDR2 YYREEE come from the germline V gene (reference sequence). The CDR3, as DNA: TGTGCCAGTCACCGGGACTATAGCTACGAGCAGTACTTC. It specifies CASHRDYSYEQYF.

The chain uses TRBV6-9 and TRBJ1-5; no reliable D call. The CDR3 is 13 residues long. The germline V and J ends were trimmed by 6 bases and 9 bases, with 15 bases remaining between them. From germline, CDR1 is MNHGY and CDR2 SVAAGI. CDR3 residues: CASRGLTFRPQHF. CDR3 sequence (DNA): TGTGCCAGCAGGGGCCTCACTTTCCGGCCCCAGCATTTT.

The CDR3 region has the DNA TGTGCCAGCAGCCCCCGGGATCCGATAACAGATACGCAGTATTTT. Translating gives CASSPRDPITDTQYF. The chain recombines TRBV27 with TRBJ2-3; D possibly corresponds to TRBD2 (5 bases). CDR1 and CDR2 from the germline V gene are MNHEY and SMNVEV (reference sequence). Trimming shortened V by 6 bases and J by 3 bases, and 16 bases separated the two germline ends. There are 15 residues in the CDR3.